This entry features one T cell receptor (beta chain) sequence. Its antigen remains unidentified. This specimen comes from a study of cytomegalovirus exposure and HLA in healthy donors. Study-level results: Altogether, some 160 TCR beta chains were recorded as cytomegalovirus-associated. Among the most significant clusters, several appeared linked to common viral pathogens in a later analysis. CMV serostatus stood as the only immune exposure information on hand.

The PCR made use of 60 Vbeta and 13 Jbeta primers. Sequencing was performed with immunoSEQ multiplex PCR; in TCRdb, only in-frame clones are kept and a portion is missing. This sample yields approximately 150,000 clones, of which approximately 81% are seen a single time; more than 2% belongs to the top ten. Each donor's status was that of a healthy bone marrow donor. V was clipped by 0 bases and J by 3 bases, with 11 bases between them. From germline, CDR1 is LNHNV and CDR2 YYDKDF (reference sequence). The CDR3 is 15 amino acids. The sequenced material came from PBMCs. The clonotype was recovered from a boy younger than 10 in good health and CMV-seronegative. The chain carries TRBV15 and TRBJ1-1; D not certain. The CDR3 bases are TGTGCCACCAGCAGAGATTTCCCCCAGGACACTGAAGCTTTCTTT. Residues: CATSRDFPQDTEAFF. The entire variable domain, with the rest obtained from reference TRBV15 and TRBJ1-1, is as follows: DAMVIQNPRYQVTQFGKPVTLSCSQTLNHNVMYWYQQKSSQAPKLLFHYYDKDFNNEADTPDNFQSRRPNTSFCFLDIRSPGLGDTAMYLCATSRDFPQDTEAFFGQGTRLTVV.